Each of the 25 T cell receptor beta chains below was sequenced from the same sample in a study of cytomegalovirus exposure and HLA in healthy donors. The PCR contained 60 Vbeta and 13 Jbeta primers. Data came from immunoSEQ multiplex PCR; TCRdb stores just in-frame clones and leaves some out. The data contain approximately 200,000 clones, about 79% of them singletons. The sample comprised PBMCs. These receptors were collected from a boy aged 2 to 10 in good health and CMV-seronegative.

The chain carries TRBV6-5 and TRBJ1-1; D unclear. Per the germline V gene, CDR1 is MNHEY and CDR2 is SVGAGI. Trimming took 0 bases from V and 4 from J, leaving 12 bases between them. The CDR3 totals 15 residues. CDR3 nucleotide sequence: TGTGCCAGCAGTTACTCGATAGTCGGGGTCACTGAAGCTTTCTTT. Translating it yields CASSYSIVGVTEAFF.

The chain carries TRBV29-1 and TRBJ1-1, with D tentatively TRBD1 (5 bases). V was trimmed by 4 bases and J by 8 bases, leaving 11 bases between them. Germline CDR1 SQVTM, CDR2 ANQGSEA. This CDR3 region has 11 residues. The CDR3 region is CSVVTVREAFF. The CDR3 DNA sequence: TGCAGCGTTGTGACAGTCCGCGAAGCTTTCTTT.

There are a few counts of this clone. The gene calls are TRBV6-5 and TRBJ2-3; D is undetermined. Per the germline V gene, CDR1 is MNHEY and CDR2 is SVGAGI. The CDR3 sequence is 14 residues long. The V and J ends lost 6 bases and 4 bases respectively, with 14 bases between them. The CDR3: CASSLVPLADTQYF. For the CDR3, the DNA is TGTGCCAGCAGCTTAGTGCCCCTCGCAGATACGCAGTATTTT.

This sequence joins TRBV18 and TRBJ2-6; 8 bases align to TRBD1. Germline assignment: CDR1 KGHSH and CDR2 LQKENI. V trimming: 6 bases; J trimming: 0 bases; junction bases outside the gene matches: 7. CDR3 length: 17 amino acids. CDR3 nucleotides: TGTGCCAGCTCCCCAAGGACAGGGACCTCTGGGGCCAACGTCCTGACTTTC. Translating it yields CASSPRTGTSGANVLTF.

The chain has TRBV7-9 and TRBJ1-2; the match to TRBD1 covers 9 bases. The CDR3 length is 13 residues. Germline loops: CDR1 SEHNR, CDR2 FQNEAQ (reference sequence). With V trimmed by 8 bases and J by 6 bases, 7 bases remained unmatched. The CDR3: CASGGQGEDGYTF. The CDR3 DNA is TGTGCCAGCGGGGGACAGGGCGAGGATGGCTACACCTTC.

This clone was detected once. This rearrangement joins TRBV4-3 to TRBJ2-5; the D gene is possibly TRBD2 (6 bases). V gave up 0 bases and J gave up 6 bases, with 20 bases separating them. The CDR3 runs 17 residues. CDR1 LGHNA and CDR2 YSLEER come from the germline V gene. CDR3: CASSQDPRWGDVKTQYF. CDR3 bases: TGCGCCAGCAGCCAAGATCCAAGGTGGGGGGACGTGAAGACCCAGTACTTC.

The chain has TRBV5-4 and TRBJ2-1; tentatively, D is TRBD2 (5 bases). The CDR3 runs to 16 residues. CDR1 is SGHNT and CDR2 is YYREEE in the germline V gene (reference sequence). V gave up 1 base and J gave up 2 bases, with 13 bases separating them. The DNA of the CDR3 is TGTGCCAGCAGCTTGTTCCAGGACTTACCCTACAATGAGCAGTTCTTC. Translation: CASSLFQDLPYNEQFF.

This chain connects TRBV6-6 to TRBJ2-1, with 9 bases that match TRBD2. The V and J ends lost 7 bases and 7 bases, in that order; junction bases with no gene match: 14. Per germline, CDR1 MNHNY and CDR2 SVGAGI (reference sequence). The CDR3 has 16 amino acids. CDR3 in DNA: TGTGCCAGCAAACCCCAGGGCGGGGGGGCCTTTAATGAGCAGTTCTTC. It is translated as CASKPQGGGAFNEQFF.

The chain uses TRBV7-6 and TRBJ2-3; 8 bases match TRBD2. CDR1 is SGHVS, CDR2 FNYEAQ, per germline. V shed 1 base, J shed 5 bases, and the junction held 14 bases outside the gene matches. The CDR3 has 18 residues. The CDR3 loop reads CASSLELSGGANRDTQYF. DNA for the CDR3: TGTGCCAGCAGCTTAGAATTGTCCGGGGGGGCCAATAGAGATACGCAGTATTTT.

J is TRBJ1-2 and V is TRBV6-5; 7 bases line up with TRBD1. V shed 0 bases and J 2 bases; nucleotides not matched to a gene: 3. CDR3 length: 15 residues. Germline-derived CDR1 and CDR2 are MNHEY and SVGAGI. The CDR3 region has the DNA TGTGCCAGCAGTTACTCTCTACAGGGGAACTATGGCTACACCTTC. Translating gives CASSYSLQGNYGYTF.

The CDR3 nucleotides are TGTGCCAGCAGCCGGGTGACTAGCGGGGCCGACGAGCAGTACTTC. This gives the protein CASSRVTSGADEQYF. The chain is built from TRBV7-9 and TRBJ2-7; 11 nucleotides match TRBD2. V lost 5 bases to trimming and J lost 5 bases; unmatched junction nucleotides: 8. Germline V CDR1 and CDR2: SEHNR, FQNEAQ (reference sequence). The CDR3 is 15 residues long.

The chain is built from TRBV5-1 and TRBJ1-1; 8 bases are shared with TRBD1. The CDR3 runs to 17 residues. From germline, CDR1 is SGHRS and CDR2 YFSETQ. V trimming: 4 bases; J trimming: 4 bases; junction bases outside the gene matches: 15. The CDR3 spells CASSQGRGQMRVTEAFF. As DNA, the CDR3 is TGCGCCAGCAGCCAAGGCAGGGGGCAGATGAGGGTCACTGAAGCTTTCTTT. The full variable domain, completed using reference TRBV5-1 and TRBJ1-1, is KAGVTQTPRYLIKTRGQQVTLSCSPISGHRSVSWYQQTPGQGLQFLFEYFSETQRNKGNFPGRFSGRQFSNSRSEMNVSTLELGDSALYLCASSQGRGQMRVTEAFFGQGTRLTVV.

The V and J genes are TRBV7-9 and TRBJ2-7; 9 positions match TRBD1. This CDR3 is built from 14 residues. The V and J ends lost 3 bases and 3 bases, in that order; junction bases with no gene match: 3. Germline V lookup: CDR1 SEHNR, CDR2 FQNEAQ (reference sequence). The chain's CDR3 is CASSFPGQGYEQYF. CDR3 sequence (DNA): TGTGCCAGCAGCTTTCCGGGACAGGGCTACGAGCAGTACTTC.

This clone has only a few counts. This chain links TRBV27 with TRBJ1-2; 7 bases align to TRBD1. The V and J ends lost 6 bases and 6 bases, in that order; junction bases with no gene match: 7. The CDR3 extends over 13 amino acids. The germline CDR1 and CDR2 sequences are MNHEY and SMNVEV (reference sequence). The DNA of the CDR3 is TGTGCCAGCAGCCTCCAGGGGGGCGATGGCTACACCTTC. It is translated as CASSLQGGDGYTF.

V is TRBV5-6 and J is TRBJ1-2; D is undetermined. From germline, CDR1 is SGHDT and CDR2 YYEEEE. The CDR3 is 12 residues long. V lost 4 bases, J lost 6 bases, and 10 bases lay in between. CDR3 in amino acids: CASSREADGYTF. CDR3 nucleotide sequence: TGTGCCAGCAGCAGGGAAGCGGATGGCTACACCTTC.

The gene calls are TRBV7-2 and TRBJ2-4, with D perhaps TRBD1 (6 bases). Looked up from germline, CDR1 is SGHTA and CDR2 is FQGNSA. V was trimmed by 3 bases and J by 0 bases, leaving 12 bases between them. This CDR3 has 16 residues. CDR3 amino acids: CASSFRQGLAKNIQYF. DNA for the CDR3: TGTGCCAGCAGCTTTCGGCAGGGGCTAGCCAAAAACATTCAGTACTTC.

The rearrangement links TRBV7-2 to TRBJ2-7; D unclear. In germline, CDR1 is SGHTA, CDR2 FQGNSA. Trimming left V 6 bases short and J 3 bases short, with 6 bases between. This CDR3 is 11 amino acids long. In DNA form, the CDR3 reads TGTGCCAGCAGTCAGGACTACGAGCAGTACTTC. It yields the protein CASSQDYEQYF.

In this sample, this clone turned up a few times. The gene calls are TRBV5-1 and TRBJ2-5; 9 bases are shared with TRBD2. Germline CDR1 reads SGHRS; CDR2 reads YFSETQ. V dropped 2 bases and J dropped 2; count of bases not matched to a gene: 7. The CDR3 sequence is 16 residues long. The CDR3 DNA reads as TGCGCCAGCAGCTTTGGGCTAGCGGGGATTCAAGAGACCCAGTACTTC. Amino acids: CASSFGLAGIQETQYF.

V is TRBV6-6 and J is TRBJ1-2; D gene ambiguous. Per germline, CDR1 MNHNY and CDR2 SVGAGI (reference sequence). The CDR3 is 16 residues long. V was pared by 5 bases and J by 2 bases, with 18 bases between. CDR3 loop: CASSPTELGDNYGYTF. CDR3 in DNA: TGTGCCAGCAGTCCGACTGAGTTGGGAGACAACTATGGCTACACCTTC.

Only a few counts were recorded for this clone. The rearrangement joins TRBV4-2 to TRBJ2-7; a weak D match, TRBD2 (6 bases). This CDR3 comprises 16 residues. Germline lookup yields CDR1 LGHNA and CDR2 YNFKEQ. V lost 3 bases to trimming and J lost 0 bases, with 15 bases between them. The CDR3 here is CASSQGSGGPSYEQYF. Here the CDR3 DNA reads TGTGCCAGCAGCCAGGGGTCCGGGGGTCCCTCCTACGAGCAGTACTTC.

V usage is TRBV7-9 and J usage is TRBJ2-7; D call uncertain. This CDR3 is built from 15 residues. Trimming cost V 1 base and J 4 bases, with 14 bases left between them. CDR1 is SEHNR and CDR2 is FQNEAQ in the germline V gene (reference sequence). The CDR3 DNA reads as TGTGCCAGCAGCTTAGGAAGTTCTTGGGCTTACGAGCAGTACTTC. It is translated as CASSLGSSWAYEQYF.

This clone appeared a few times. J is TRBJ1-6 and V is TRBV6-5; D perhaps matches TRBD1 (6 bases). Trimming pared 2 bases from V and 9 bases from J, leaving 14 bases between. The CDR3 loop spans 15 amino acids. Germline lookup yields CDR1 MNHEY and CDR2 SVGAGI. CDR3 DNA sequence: TGTGCCAGCAGTTACCAGACAGGTCCGGGTTCACCCCTCCACTTT. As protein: CASSYQTGPGSPLHF.

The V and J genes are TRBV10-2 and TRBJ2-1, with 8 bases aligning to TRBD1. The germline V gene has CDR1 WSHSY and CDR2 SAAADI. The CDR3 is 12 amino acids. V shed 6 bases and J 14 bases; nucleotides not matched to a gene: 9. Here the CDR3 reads CASSLTGTGKFF. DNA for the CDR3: TGCGCCAGCAGCCTGACCGGGACAGGAAAGTTCTTC.

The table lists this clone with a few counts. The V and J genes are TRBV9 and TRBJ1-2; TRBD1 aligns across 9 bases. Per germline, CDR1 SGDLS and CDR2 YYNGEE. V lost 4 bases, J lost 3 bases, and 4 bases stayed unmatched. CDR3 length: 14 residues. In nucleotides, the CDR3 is TGTGCCAGCAGCACACAGGGGGCCGACTATGGCTACACCTTC. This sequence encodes CASSTQGADYGYTF.

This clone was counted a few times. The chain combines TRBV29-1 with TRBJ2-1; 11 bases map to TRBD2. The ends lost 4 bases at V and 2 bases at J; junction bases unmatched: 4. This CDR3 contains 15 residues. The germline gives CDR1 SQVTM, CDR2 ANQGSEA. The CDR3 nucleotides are TGCAGCGTTGGGCCTAGCGGGGGGACCTACAATGAGCAGTTCTTC. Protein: CSVGPSGGTYNEQFF.